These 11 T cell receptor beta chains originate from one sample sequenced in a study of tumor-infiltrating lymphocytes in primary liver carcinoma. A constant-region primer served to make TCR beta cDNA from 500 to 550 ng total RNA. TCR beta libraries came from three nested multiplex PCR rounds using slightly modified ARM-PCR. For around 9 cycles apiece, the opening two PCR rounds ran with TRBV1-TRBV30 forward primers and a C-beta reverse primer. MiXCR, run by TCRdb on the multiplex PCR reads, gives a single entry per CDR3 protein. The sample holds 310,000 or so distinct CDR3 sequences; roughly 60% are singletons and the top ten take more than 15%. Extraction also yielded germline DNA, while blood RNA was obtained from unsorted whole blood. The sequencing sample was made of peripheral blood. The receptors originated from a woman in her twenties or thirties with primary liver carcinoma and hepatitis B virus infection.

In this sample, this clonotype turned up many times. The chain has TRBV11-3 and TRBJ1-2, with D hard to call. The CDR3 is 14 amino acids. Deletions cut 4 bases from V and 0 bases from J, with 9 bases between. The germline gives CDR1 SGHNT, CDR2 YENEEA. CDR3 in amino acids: CASSSGRTNYGYTF. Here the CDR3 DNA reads TGTGCCAGCAGCTCGGGCCGAACTAACTATGGCTACACCTTC.

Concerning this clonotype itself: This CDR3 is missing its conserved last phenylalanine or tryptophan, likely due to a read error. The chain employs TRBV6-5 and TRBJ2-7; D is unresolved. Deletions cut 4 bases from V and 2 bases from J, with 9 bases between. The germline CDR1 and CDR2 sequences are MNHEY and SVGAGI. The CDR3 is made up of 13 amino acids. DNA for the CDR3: TGTGCCAGCAGTTCCCCCGGTCCCTACGAGCAGTACTCT. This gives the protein CASSSPGPYEQYS.

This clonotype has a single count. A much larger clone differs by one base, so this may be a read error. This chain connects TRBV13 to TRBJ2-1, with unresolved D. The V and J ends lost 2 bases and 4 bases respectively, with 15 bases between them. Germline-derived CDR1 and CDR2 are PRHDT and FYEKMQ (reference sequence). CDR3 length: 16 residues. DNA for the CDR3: TGTGCCAGCAGCTTACATCCGGAATACCTTTACAATGAGCAGTTCTTC. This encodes CASSLHPEYLYNEQFF.

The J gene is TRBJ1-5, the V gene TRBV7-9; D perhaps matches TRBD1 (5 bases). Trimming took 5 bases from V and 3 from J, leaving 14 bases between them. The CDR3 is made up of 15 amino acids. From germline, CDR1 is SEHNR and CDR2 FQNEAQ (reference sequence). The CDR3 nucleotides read TGTGCCAGCAGCCCGGACGGGGGGATCAATCAGCCCCAGCATTTT. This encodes CASSPDGGINQPQHF.

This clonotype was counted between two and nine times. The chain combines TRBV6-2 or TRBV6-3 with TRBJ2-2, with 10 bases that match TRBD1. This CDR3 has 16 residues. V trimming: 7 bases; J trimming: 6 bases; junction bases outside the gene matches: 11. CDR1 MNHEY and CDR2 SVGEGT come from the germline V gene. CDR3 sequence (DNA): TGTGCCAGCACCGCGGGGACAGGGGTTTTTGCCGGGGAGCTGTTTTTT. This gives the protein CASTAGTGVFAGELFF.

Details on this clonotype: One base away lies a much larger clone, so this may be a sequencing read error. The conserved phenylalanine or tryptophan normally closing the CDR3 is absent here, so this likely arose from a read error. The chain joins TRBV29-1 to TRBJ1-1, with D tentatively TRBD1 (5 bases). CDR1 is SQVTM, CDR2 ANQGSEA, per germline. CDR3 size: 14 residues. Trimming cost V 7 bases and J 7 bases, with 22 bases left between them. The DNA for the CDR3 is TGCAGCGCTTATCCGACAGTGTCCTATGGTGAAGCTTTCTTA. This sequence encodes CSAYPTVSYGEAFL.

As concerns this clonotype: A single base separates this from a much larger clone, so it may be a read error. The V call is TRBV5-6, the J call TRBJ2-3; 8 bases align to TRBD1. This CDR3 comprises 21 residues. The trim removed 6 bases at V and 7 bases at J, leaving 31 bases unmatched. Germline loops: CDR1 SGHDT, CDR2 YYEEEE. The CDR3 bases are TGTGCCAGCAACTCAACATACGACAGGGGACCCTTGGGTTTATCCCGTCATACGCAGTATTTT. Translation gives CASNSTYDRGPLGLSRHTQYF.

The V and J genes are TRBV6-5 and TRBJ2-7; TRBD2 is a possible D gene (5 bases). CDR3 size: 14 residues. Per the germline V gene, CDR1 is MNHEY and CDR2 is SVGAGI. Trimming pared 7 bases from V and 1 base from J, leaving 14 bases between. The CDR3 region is CASTGTSKSYEQYF. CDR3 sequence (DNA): TGTGCCAGCACTGGTACTAGTAAGTCCTACGAGCAGTACTTC.

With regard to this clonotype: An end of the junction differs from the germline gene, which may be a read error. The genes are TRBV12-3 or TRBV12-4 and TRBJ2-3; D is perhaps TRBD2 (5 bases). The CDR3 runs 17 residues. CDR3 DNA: TGTGCCAGCAGTAACCCCCGGGGTGGGCTAGACACAGATATGCAGTATTTT. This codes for CASSNPRGGLDTDMQYF.

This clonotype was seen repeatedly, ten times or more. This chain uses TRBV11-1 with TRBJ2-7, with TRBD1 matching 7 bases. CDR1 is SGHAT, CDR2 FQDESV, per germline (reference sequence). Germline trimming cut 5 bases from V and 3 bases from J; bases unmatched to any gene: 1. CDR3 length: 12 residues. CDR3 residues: CASSRTGYEQYF. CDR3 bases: TGTGCCAGCAGCCGGACAGGCTACGAGCAGTACTTC. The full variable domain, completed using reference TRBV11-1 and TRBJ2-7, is EAEVAQSPRYKITEKSQAVAFWCDPISGHATLYWYRQILGQGPELLVQFQDESVVDDSQLPKDRFSAERLKGVDSTLKIQPAELGDSAMYLCASSRTGYEQYFGPGTRLTVT.

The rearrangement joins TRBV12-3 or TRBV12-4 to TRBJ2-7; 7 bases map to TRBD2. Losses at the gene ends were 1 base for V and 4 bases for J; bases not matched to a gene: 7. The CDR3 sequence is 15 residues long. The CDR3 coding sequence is TGTGCCAGCAGTTTAGTGTATGGCGGGGGTTACGAGCAGTACTTC. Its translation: CASSLVYGGGYEQYF.